What follows is one T cell receptor (beta chain) and its context. Its antigen is unidentified. The data are from a study of T cell responses to AZD1222 COVID-19 vaccine. The CDR3 is 15 amino acids. V lost 0 bases and J lost 7, with 11 bases in between. Germline V gene lookup returns CDR1 SGHNT and CDR2 YYREEE (reference sequence). Regarding the study as a whole: Donors were mostly white British, more females; clonal diversity possibly underestimated.

Using immunoSEQ multiplex PCR, the repertoire was profiled, and TCRdb retains in-frame clones only, with some absent. This table holds 100,000 or so clones, roughly 84% found once. The receptor's source is an adult in good health. The rearrangement joins TRBV5-4 to TRBJ1-6; maybe TRBD1 (5 bases). Sequenced material: peripheral blood, taken on day 0 of AZD1222 vaccination. The CDR3 protein is CASSLGQGMNSPLHF. The CDR3 DNA follows: TGTGCCAGCAGCTTGGGTCAGGGAATGAATTCACCCCTCCACTTT.